Described below is a single T cell receptor beta chain sequence and its context. Its specificity is unknown. Production of TCR beta cDNA used about 500 ng total RNA together with a constant-region primer. Construction of TCR beta libraries relied on three successive nested multiplex PCR rounds employing slightly modified ARM-PCR. TCRdb re-called the multiplex PCR reads with MiXCR, one entry per CDR3 protein. The repertoire includes under 45,000 distinct CDR3 sequences, over 70% of them detected once, and 15% to 20% sits in the top ten. The tissue used was unsorted bulk material of roughly 17-34 mg. RNA and DNA were co-extracted from it with the AllPrep DNA/RNA mini kit. This entry is derived from a study of tumor-infiltrating lymphocytes in primary liver carcinoma. As for the study in general: Male and female patients aged 30 to 69 years made up the cohort.

Overall study results and limits: Blood's top-250-clone fraction was significantly lower than that of tumors (p = 0.039). A fraction of only about 7.5-24% of top clones appeared in all five tumor regions.

Sequencing was performed on liver tumor tissue from sampling region 2. Noted subset: tumor region T2, inferior pole. The sequence derives from a man aged 40-49 years with primary liver carcinoma and hepatitis B virus infection.

CDR3 sequence (DNA): TGTGCCAGCAGCTCGAACAAGGACAGGGCCCACGAGCAGTACTTC. Residues: CASSSNKDRAHEQYF. The chain is built from TRBV5-4 and TRBJ2-7; 8 bases agree with TRBD1. CDR1 and CDR2 from the germline V gene are SGHNT and YYREEE (reference sequence). V lost 3 bases and J lost 5; bases outside the gene matches: 10. The CDR3 covers 15 residues.